Shown below are 29 T cell receptor beta chains from a single sample sequenced in a study of blood T cell repertoires in COVID-19. Libraries were prepared by immunoSEQ multiplex PCR; TCRdb keeps only in-frame clonotypes and omits some of them. The sample lists about 250,000 clones, roughly 89% occurring once. Material for sequencing was peripheral blood. These receptors were taken from a woman aged 40 to 50 who had recovered from COVID-19.

This sequence joins TRBV29-1 and TRBJ1-3; 7 nucleotides line up with TRBD1. The germline CDR1 and CDR2 sequences are SQVTM and ANQGSEA. The CDR3 extends over 13 amino acids. J lost 7 bases, V lost 5 bases, and 8 bases had no gene match. The CDR3 DNA reads TGCAGCGTTACAGGGGTGCTGGGTAACACCATATATTTT. This encodes CSVTGVLGNTIYF.

V usage is TRBV5-1 and J usage is TRBJ2-3, with D perhaps matching TRBD1 (5 bases). This CDR3 has 14 residues. V was trimmed by 0 bases and J by 5 bases, leaving 10 bases between them. The germline V gene encodes CDR1 SGHRS and CDR2 YFSETQ. CDR3 sequence: CASSLAPQGDTQYF. The CDR3 DNA sequence: TGCGCCAGCAGCTTGGCTCCCCAGGGAGATACGCAGTATTTT.

J is TRBJ2-3 and V is TRBV19; the D gene is possibly TRBD2 (6 bases). Germline V lookup: CDR1 LNHDA, CDR2 SQIVND (reference sequence). CDR3 length equals 14 residues. Deletions cut 8 bases from V and 1 base from J, with 13 bases between. The DNA of the CDR3 is TGTGCCAGTGCTCCGGGGGACGGCACAGATACGCAGTATTTT. Protein sequence: CASAPGDGTDTQYF.

This rearrangement joins TRBV15 to TRBJ1-1; unclear D gene. Trimming took off 2 bases at V and 5 bases at J, with 9 bases between the two ends. The CDR3 totals 13 residues. Germline V lookup: CDR1 LNHNV, CDR2 YYDKDF (reference sequence). DNA of the CDR3: TGTGCCACCAGCAGACCCGACGGGACTGAAGCTTTCTTT. Protein: CATSRPDGTEAFF.

The rearrangement uses TRBV6-4 and TRBJ1-3, with D possibly being TRBD1 (6 bases). CDR3 length: 17 amino acids. Germline V gene data show CDR1 as MRHNA and CDR2 as SNTAGT. V dropped 0 bases and J dropped 0 bases, with 12 bases sitting between them. The CDR3 DNA is TGTGCCAGCAGTGACTCAATATGGGGGCCCTCTGGAAACACCATATATTTT. Residues: CASSDSIWGPSGNTIYF.

The CDR3 DNA reads as TGTGCCTGGAGTGTACCTGCTGGGCGCGGGTCCTATAATTCACCCCTCCACTTT. It encodes CAWSVPAGRGSYNSPLHF. The chain couples TRBV30 to TRBJ1-6; D is undetermined. Trimming stripped 0 bases from V and 1 base from J, with 16 bases between. Germline assignment: CDR1 GTSNPN and CDR2 SVGIG (reference sequence). CDR3 size: 18 residues.

This clone was recorded once. CDR3: CAWSSGATNEKLFF. CDR3 sequence (DNA): TGTGCCTGGAGTTCAGGTGCAACTAATGAAAAACTGTTTTTT. The genes are TRBV30 and TRBJ1-4; D uncertain. The germline gives CDR1 GTSNPN, CDR2 SVGIG (reference sequence). Trimming left V 2 bases short and J 0 bases short, with 7 bases between. The CDR3 has 14 residues.

This clone came up once. Here the CDR3 DNA reads TGTGCCAGCACCCTAGGGACTAGCGGGATCAATGAGCAGTTCTTC. This encodes CASTLGTSGINEQFF. This chain links TRBV27 with TRBJ2-1, with 13 bases identical to TRBD2. V shed 7 bases and J 6 bases; nucleotides not matched to a gene: 6. CDR1 is MNHEY and CDR2 is SMNVEV in the germline V gene (reference sequence). The CDR3 length is 15 residues.

This chain uses TRBV10-2 with TRBJ2-7; a weak D match, TRBD1 (6 bases). Trimming pared 0 bases from V and 4 bases from J, leaving 10 bases between. Germline CDR1 and CDR2: WSHSY and SAAADI. CDR3 length equals 14 residues. CDR3 bases: TGCGCCAGCAGTGAGTCATGGGGGCGATACGAGCAGTACTTC. Amino acid sequence: CASSESWGRYEQYF.

J is TRBJ2-7 and V is TRBV5-1, with 7 bases that match TRBD1. Unmatched junction bases numbered 11, after V lost 5 bases and J lost 6 bases. The germline gives CDR1 SGHRS, CDR2 YFSETQ. This CDR3 spans 14 amino acids. DNA of the CDR3: TGCGCCAGCAGAACCGGGACAGCGTCGGGCGAGCAGTACTTC. Protein sequence: CASRTGTASGEQYF.

This clone showed up just once. This rearrangement joins TRBV6-2 or TRBV6-3 to TRBJ2-1, with 10 bases aligning to TRBD2. Germline assignment: CDR1 MNHEY and CDR2 SVGEGT. The CDR3 spans 15 residues. V was clipped by 5 bases and J by 6 bases; unmatched bases: 7. The CDR3 sequence: CASSRLAGAGNEQFF. The CDR3 nucleotides are TGTGCCAGCAGTCGTCTAGCGGGAGCGGGCAATGAGCAGTTCTTC.

This clone was detected once. V and J are TRBV7-3 and TRBJ2-5, with 7 bases identical to TRBD1. V lost 3 bases and J lost 1; bases outside the gene matches: 5. The CDR3 is made up of 15 amino acids. The germline gives CDR1 SGHTA, CDR2 FQGTGA. CDR3 loop: CASSLTGSVQETQYF. CDR3 sequence (DNA): TGTGCCAGCAGCTTGACAGGGTCTGTCCAAGAGACCCAGTACTTC.

This clone occurred once. The chain is built from TRBV19 and TRBJ2-7; D possibly corresponds to TRBD1 (6 bases). Germline-derived CDR1 and CDR2 are LNHDA and SQIVND (reference sequence). The CDR3 sequence is 14 residues long. The V end lost 3 bases, the J end lost 1 base, and 10 bases lay between the germline ends. Here the CDR3 DNA reads TGTGCCAGTAGTATGATGGACAGTTCCTACGAGCAGTACTTC. Translating it yields CASSMMDSSYEQYF.

This clone was observed a handful of times. The chain employs TRBV9 and TRBJ1-5; 7 positions match TRBD1. The CDR3 length is 14 residues. Unmatched junction bases numbered 8, after V lost 4 bases and J lost 7 bases. CDR1 and CDR2 from the germline V gene are SGDLS and YYNGEE. For the CDR3, the DNA is TGTGCCAGCAGCCCTGGACAGGCCCGGCAGCCCCAGCATTTT. Translation gives CASSPGQARQPQHF.

V gene TRBV24-1 combines with J gene TRBJ2-7, with D possibly TRBD2 on 7 matching bases. Germline V gene sequence: CDR1 KGHDR, CDR2 SFDVKD. Trimming removed 9 bases from V and 0 bases from J, with 14 bases in between. This CDR3 is 14 amino acids long. The chain's CDR3 is CATQGGGPSYEQYF. For the CDR3, the DNA is TGTGCCACCCAGGGAGGGGGACCCTCCTACGAGCAGTACTTC.

The chain recombines TRBV6-5 with TRBJ2-2; 14 nucleotides match TRBD2. The junction had 2 bases not matched to a gene; V was cut back by 6 bases and J by 5 bases. CDR3 length: 15 amino acids. Germline values: CDR1 MNHEY, CDR2 SVGAGI. DNA of the CDR3: TGTGCCAGCAGATGGACTAGCGGGGGGACCGGGGAGCTGTTTTTT. The encoded protein is CASRWTSGGTGELFF.

This chain connects TRBV19 to TRBJ2-1; 7 nucleotides agree with TRBD2. The CDR3 is made up of 15 amino acids. J gave up 1 base and V 5 bases, and 5 bases lay outside the gene matches. Germline V lookup: CDR1 LNHDA, CDR2 SQIVND (reference sequence). CDR3 region: CASSALGGSYNEQFF. The CDR3 nucleotides are TGTGCCAGTAGTGCCCTGGGGGGGTCCTACAATGAGCAGTTCTTC.

The chain couples TRBV7-2 to TRBJ2-3; 8 nucleotides agree with TRBD2. This CDR3 has 16 residues. Germline assignment: CDR1 SGHTA and CDR2 FQGNSA. V gave up 2 bases and J gave up 2 bases; unmatched junction bases: 6. The CDR3 sequence is CASSLSGSGATDTQYF. In DNA, the CDR3 is TGTGCCAGCAGCTTATCGGGTAGCGGGGCCACAGATACGCAGTATTTT.

The chain is built from TRBV19 and TRBJ1-1; D perhaps matches TRBD1 (5 bases). Germline V gene sequence: CDR1 LNHDA, CDR2 SQIVND (reference sequence). This CDR3 is built from 13 residues. The V and J ends lost 5 bases and 2 bases respectively, with 9 bases between them. The CDR3 sequence: CASSPDTNTEAFF. Here the CDR3 DNA reads TGTGCCAGTAGTCCGGACACCAACACTGAAGCTTTCTTT.

The J gene is TRBJ2-2, the V gene TRBV24-1; D may be TRBD2 (6 bases). The CDR3 consists of 19 residues. V shed 3 bases and J shed 4 bases, with 23 bases lying between them. Germline V gene sequence: CDR1 KGHDR, CDR2 SFDVKD. The CDR3 sequence: CATSDSNSGLTAGTGELFF. As DNA, the CDR3 is TGTGCCACCAGTGATAGTAATAGCGGACTAACCGCGGGCACCGGGGAGCTGTTTTTT.

V usage is TRBV19 and J usage is TRBJ2-5; a weak D match, TRBD1 (5 bases). Trimming removed 10 bases at V and 1 base at J, with 16 bases between. Germline loops: CDR1 LNHDA, CDR2 SQIVND (reference sequence). CDR3 length: 14 amino acids. The CDR3 coding sequence is TGTGCCACGGGCGCGACAGCGTTCCAAGAGACCCAGTACTTC. It translates to CATGATAFQETQYF.

The CDR3 bases are TGTGCTAGTGGTTTGGGACAGGGGGGTGAAAAACTGTTTTTT. It translates to CASGLGQGGEKLFF. The V and J genes are TRBV12-5 and TRBJ1-4; 9 bases are shared with TRBD1. The CDR3 runs to 14 residues. Germline-derived CDR1 and CDR2 are LGHNT and FRNRAP. Germline trimming cut 1 base from V and 7 bases from J; bases unmatched to any gene: 1.

The J gene is TRBJ2-1, the V gene TRBV11-2, with TRBD2 matching over 13 bases. J lost 10 bases, V lost 6 bases, and 0 bases had no gene match. Germline V lookup: CDR1 SGHAT, CDR2 FQNNGV. The CDR3 extends over 12 amino acids. Here the CDR3 reads CASRGLAGEQFF. DNA for the CDR3: TGTGCCAGCAGGGGACTAGCGGGGGAGCAGTTCTTC.

The chain has TRBV13 and TRBJ2-7; 7 bases map to TRBD2. The CDR3 has 15 amino acids. CDR1 is PRHDT, CDR2 FYEKMQ, per germline (reference sequence). Unmatched junction bases numbered 6, after V lost 0 bases and J lost 4 bases. CDR3 coding DNA: TGTGCCAGCAGCTTAGGGGGCGGGAGTTTATACGAGCAGTACTTC. Translation gives CASSLGGGSLYEQYF.

The rearrangement links TRBV18 to TRBJ2-2, with 14 positions matching TRBD2. The germline V gene has CDR1 KGHSH and CDR2 LQKENI. CDR3 length equals 18 residues. The J segment lost 2 bases and the V segment lost 5 bases, leaving 7 bases of the junction unmatched. The CDR3 region is CASSESGTSGRNTGELFF. The CDR3 bases are TGTGCCAGCTCAGAGTCCGGGACTAGCGGGAGAAACACCGGGGAGCTGTTTTTT. Based on the CDR3 plus reference TRBV18 and TRBJ2-2, the full variable domain is NAGVMQNPRHLVRRRGQEARLRCSPMKGHSHVYWYRQLPEEGLKFMVYLQKENIIDESGMPKERFSAEFPKEGPSILRIQQVVRGDSAAYFCASSESGTSGRNTGELFFGEGSRLTVL.

The chain carries TRBV7-3 and TRBJ2-3; 10 nucleotides match TRBD1. J was trimmed by 3 bases and V by 4 bases; bases with no gene match: 1. The CDR3 is 14 amino acids. Per germline, CDR1 SGHTA and CDR2 FQGTGA. CDR3 sequence reads: CASSSGQGTDTQYF. CDR3 bases: TGTGCCAGCAGCTCGGGACAGGGGACAGATACGCAGTATTTT. The full variable domain, with the rest looked up from reference TRBV7-3 and TRBJ2-3, is GAGVSQTPSNKVTEKGKYVELRCDPISGHTALYWYRQSLGQGPEFLIYFQGTGAADDSGLPNDRFFAVRPEGSVSTLKIQRTERGDSAVYLCASSSGQGTDTQYFGPGTRLTVL.

The V gene is TRBV10-2, the J gene TRBJ2-5, with a tentative D call TRBD2 (7 bases). Germline V CDR1 and CDR2: WSHSY, SAAADI. Trimming took 6 bases from V and 5 from J, leaving 19 bases between them. The CDR3 is 15 amino acids. In DNA, the CDR3 is TGCGCCAGCAGAGAAGGGGGGGCGGATCTGGAGACCCAGTACTTC. This encodes CASREGGADLETQYF.

The V and J genes are TRBV24-1 and TRBJ2-2; the match to TRBD2 covers 7 bases. There are 17 residues in the CDR3. Unmatched junction bases numbered 6, after V lost 1 base and J lost 2 bases. Per germline, CDR1 KGHDR and CDR2 SFDVKD. The CDR3 spells CATSDFRLADNTGELFF. CDR3 DNA sequence: TGTGCCACCAGTGATTTTCGGCTAGCGGATAACACCGGGGAGCTGTTTTTT.

This chain uses TRBV11-2 with TRBJ1-6, with D possibly TRBD1 on 5 matching bases. This CDR3 has 16 residues. Trimming pared 3 bases from V and 3 bases from J, leaving 12 bases between. Per the germline V gene, CDR1 is SGHAT and CDR2 is FQNNGV. The CDR3 DNA follows: TGTGCCAGCAGCTTTAGTAGACAGTTCTATAATTCACCCCTCCACTTT. Its protein is CASSFSRQFYNSPLHF.